These 20 T cell receptor beta chains share one sample of origin, sequenced in a study of OX40 agonist ivuxolimab in advanced cancers. Sequenced by immunoSEQ multiplex PCR; TCRdb stores in-frame clones only, minus some. The sample holds fewer than 85,000 clones, roughly 80% seen once. Specimen: CD4+ or CD8+ T cells sorted from blood, collected in a trial of the OX40 agonist ivuxolimab. These receptors originate from an adult with an advanced solid tumor such as melanoma, head and neck, liver or kidney cancer.

The chain recombines TRBV19 with TRBJ2-2; perhaps TRBD2 as D (6 bases). This CDR3 contains 15 residues. Germline CDR1 LNHDA, CDR2 SQIVND (reference sequence). V shed 4 bases and J shed 6 bases, with 15 bases lying between them. This chain's CDR3 is CASSTTGGNAGELFF. The DNA of the CDR3 is TGTGCCAGTAGTACAACCGGGGGAAATGCCGGGGAGCTGTTTTTT.

The chain joins TRBV19 to TRBJ2-5; TRBD2 matches 7 bases. J was trimmed by 4 bases and V by 4 bases; bases with no gene match: 6. This CDR3 spans 14 amino acids. CDR1 and CDR2 from the germline V gene are LNHDA and SQIVND (reference sequence). Here the CDR3 DNA reads TGTGCCAGTAGTAAGGAAGGCGGGGGAGAGACCCAGTACTTC. This encodes CASSKEGGGETQYF.

This sequence joins TRBV7-9 and TRBJ1-1; TRBD1 matches at 7 bases. V gave up 1 base and J gave up 8 bases; unmatched junction bases: 4. There are 13 residues in the CDR3. In germline, CDR1 is SEHNR, CDR2 FQNEAQ (reference sequence). The CDR3 nucleotides read TGTGCCAGCAGCTTAGGAAGGGACAGAGAAGCTTTCTTT. Translating it yields CASSLGRDREAFF.

CDR3 loop: CASILSQGTEAFF. In nucleotides, the CDR3 is TGTGCCAGCATCCTATCCCAGGGAACTGAAGCTTTCTTT. The V call is TRBV7-9, the J call TRBJ1-1; D might be TRBD1 (5 bases). Trimming took off 7 bases at V and 5 bases at J, with 14 bases between the two ends. Per the germline V gene, CDR1 is SEHNR and CDR2 is FQNEAQ (reference sequence). The CDR3 sequence is 13 residues long.

CDR3 coding DNA: TGTGCCAGCAGACGATTGACAGCTAACCAAGAGACCCAGTACTTC. Protein: CASRRLTANQETQYF. The chain recombines TRBV2 with TRBJ2-5; D is perhaps TRBD1 (5 bases). V lost 6 bases and J 0 bases, leaving 14 bases between the germline ends. This CDR3 has 15 amino acids. Germline CDR1 and CDR2: SNHLY and FYNNEI.

This clone came up once. V is TRBV5-1 and J is TRBJ2-1, with 8 bases that match TRBD1. In germline, CDR1 is SGHRS, CDR2 YFSETQ. The J segment lost 12 bases and the V segment lost 2 bases, leaving 19 bases of the junction unmatched. The CDR3 runs 17 residues. In DNA form, the CDR3 reads TGCGCCAGCAGCTTCGAACCGGGACAGGTACTCTTTTTGCGGCAGTTCTTC. Translation gives CASSFEPGQVLFLRQFF.

The V gene is TRBV6-1, the J gene TRBJ1-2; D not resolved. Trimming cost V 4 bases and J 5 bases, with 17 bases left between them. This CDR3 is built from 15 residues. The germline CDR1 and CDR2 sequences are MNHNS and SASEGT. CDR3 in amino acids: CASSVPGGWEYGYTF. CDR3 nucleotide sequence: TGTGCCAGCAGTGTACCAGGTGGTTGGGAATATGGCTACACCTTC.

This clone came up once. The rearrangement links TRBV5-4 to TRBJ2-3; D unclear. The V end was cut by 2 bases, the J end by 0 bases, with 1 base between. CDR3 size: 12 residues. Germline V gives CDR1 SGHNT, CDR2 YYREEE (reference sequence). The CDR3 DNA sequence: TGTGCCAGCAGCTTCAGCACAGATACGCAGTATTTT. Protein product: CASSFSTDTQYF. The full variable domain, in which reference TRBV5-4 and TRBJ2-3 provide the parts outside the CDR3, is ETGVTQSPTHLIKTRGQQVTLRCSSQSGHNTVSWYQQALGQGPQFIFQYYREEENGRGNFPPRFSGLQFPNYSSELNVNALELDDSALYLCASSFSTDTQYFGPGTRLTVL.

There are a few counts of this clone. For the CDR3, the DNA is TGTGCCAGCAGTTCGGCAGGGACAGATACGCAGTATTTT. Its translation: CASSSAGTDTQYF. The chain has TRBV28 and TRBJ2-3, with D possibly matching TRBD1 (5 bases). Germline V gene sequence: CDR1 MDHEN, CDR2 SYDVKM. CDR3 length equals 13 residues. V gave up 4 bases and J gave up 3 bases, with 8 bases separating them.

The chain recombines TRBV7-9 with TRBJ2-7; 14 positions agree with TRBD2. CDR3 length equals 16 residues. Germline trimming cut 3 bases from V and 4 bases from J; bases unmatched to any gene: 5. CDR1 and CDR2 from the germline V gene are SEHNR and FQNEAQ (reference sequence). CDR3 residues: CASSFLGLAGDYEQYF. CDR3 DNA sequence: TGTGCCAGCAGCTTTTTGGGACTAGCGGGGGATTACGAGCAGTACTTC.

V gene TRBV11-2 combines with J gene TRBJ1-1; D is unclear. V was cut by 0 bases and J by 2 bases, with 7 bases left in between. Per germline, CDR1 SGHAT and CDR2 FQNNGV. The CDR3 runs 14 residues. The CDR3 DNA follows: TGTGCCAGCAGCTTAGAACGTACCAACACTGAAGCTTTCTTT. As protein: CASSLERTNTEAFF. Drawing the rest from reference TRBV11-2 and TRBJ1-1, the complete variable domain is EAGVAQSPRYKIIEKRQSVAFWCNPISGHATLYWYQQILGQGPKLLIQFQNNGVVDDSQLPKDRFSAERLKGVDSTLKIQPAKLEDSAVYLCASSLERTNTEAFFGQGTRLTVV.

The rearrangement uses TRBV11-2 and TRBJ2-7, with TRBD2 as a possible D gene (6 bases). The CDR3 totals 18 residues. Germline CDR1 is SGHAT and CDR2 is FQNNGV. The V and J ends lost 2 bases and 2 bases respectively, with 22 bases between them. CDR3 in DNA: TGTGCCAGCAGCTTACAGATACCGGGACTCCTCGATCCCTACGAGCAGTACTTC. Its translation is CASSLQIPGLLDPYEQYF.

The rearrangement links TRBV9 to TRBJ2-3; a possible D gene is TRBD1 (5 bases). The V end was cut by 4 bases, the J end by 2 bases, with 14 bases between. The CDR3 contains 15 residues. CDR1 and CDR2 from the germline V gene are SGDLS and YYNGEE. CDR3 in amino acids: CASSKQVIFTDTQYF. Here the CDR3 DNA reads TGTGCCAGCAGCAAACAGGTTATATTCACAGATACGCAGTATTTT.

The chain has TRBV28 and TRBJ2-7; TRBD1 matches at 9 bases. With 8 bases clipped from V and 4 bases from J, the junction kept 6 bases outside the gene matches. The CDR3 runs 13 residues. From germline, CDR1 is MDHEN and CDR2 SYDVKM. CDR3 sequence: CASETGGAYEQYF. The CDR3 coding sequence is TGTGCCAGCGAAACAGGGGGCGCGTACGAGCAGTACTTC.

The chain links TRBV6-6 to TRBJ2-7; D unresolved. CDR3 length: 16 amino acids. The germline CDR1 and CDR2 sequences are MNHNY and SVGAGI (reference sequence). Trimming stripped 4 bases from V and 0 bases from J, with 16 bases between. The CDR3 DNA follows: TGTGCCAGCAGTTGCTACGAATTCTTATGCTCCTACGAGCAGTACTTC. Residues: CASSCYEFLCSYEQYF.

The chain recombines TRBV5-4 with TRBJ2-3; 7 bases agree with TRBD1. The germline gives CDR1 SGHNT, CDR2 YYREEE (reference sequence). Trimming cost V 1 base and J 1 base; bases outside gene matches: 3. The length of the CDR3 is 15 residues. The CDR3, as DNA: TGTGCCAGCAGCTTGTGGGGGACAGGCACAGATACGCAGTATTTT. Residues: CASSLWGTGTDTQYF.

This chain joins TRBV7-6 and TRBJ2-6; no reliable D call. Germline CDR1 reads SGHVS; CDR2 reads FNYEAQ. V was clipped by 1 base and J by 4 bases, with 8 bases between them. The length of the CDR3 is 15 residues. The CDR3, as DNA: TGTGCCAGCAGCTTAGACGAGCAAGGGGCCAACGTCCTGACTTTC. Translation: CASSLDEQGANVLTF.

The gene calls are TRBV5-1 and TRBJ2-7, with TRBD1 identical over 9 bases. This CDR3 spans 16 amino acids. CDR1 is SGHRS, CDR2 YFSETQ, per germline. Losses at the gene ends were 3 bases for V and 1 base for J; bases not matched to a gene: 8. CDR3 DNA: TGCGCCAGCAGCTCCGCGGCGGGACAGGGATCCTACGAGCAGTACTTC. This codes for CASSSAAGQGSYEQYF.

This chain links TRBV27 with TRBJ2-2; TRBD1 agrees at 7 bases. The CDR3 contains 14 residues. V gave up 5 bases and J gave up 7 bases; unmatched junction bases: 7. Germline CDR1 and CDR2: MNHEY and SMNVEV (reference sequence). The CDR3 DNA sequence: TGTGCCAGCAGTAAACAGGGGACGAACGGGGAGCTGTTTTTT. This codes for CASSKQGTNGELFF.

The rearrangement joins TRBV30 to TRBJ2-1, with 7 bases lining up with TRBD1. Germline V gives CDR1 GTSNPN, CDR2 SVGIG (reference sequence). The CDR3 is made up of 13 amino acids. The V gene end was trimmed by 2 bases and the J gene end by 5 bases; junction bases not matched to a gene: 3. The CDR3 region has the DNA TGTGCCTGGAGTTTGGGACAGCACAATGAGCAGTTCTTC. Protein: CAWSLGQHNEQFF.